The entry that follows covers one T cell receptor beta chain sequence. Its antigen is undetermined. The sample comes from a study of a mutant IDH1 vaccine in newly diagnosed glioma. J gave up 1 base and V 5 bases, and 7 bases lay outside the gene matches. The CDR3 has 16 amino acids. CDR1 is SGHRS, CDR2 YFSETQ, per germline. The time point was: week 11, during vaccination. Each vaccine dose was 300 ug of mutant IDH1 20-mer peptide, with topical imiquimod. Measured with immunoSEQ multiplex PCR; TCRdb has only the in-frame clones, and not every one. The sample contains about 60,000 clones, about 88% of which appear only once.

The chain is built from TRBV5-1 and TRBJ1-4; the match to TRBD1 covers 8 bases. This receptor was taken from a woman in her forties or fifties with glioma. This specimen consisted of PBMCs, obtained from a glioma patient whose treatment included an IDH1 peptide vaccine. This chain's CDR3 is CASRAGQGITNEKLFF. In DNA, the CDR3 is TGCGCCAGCAGAGCCGGACAGGGAATAACTAATGAAAAACTGTTTTTT.